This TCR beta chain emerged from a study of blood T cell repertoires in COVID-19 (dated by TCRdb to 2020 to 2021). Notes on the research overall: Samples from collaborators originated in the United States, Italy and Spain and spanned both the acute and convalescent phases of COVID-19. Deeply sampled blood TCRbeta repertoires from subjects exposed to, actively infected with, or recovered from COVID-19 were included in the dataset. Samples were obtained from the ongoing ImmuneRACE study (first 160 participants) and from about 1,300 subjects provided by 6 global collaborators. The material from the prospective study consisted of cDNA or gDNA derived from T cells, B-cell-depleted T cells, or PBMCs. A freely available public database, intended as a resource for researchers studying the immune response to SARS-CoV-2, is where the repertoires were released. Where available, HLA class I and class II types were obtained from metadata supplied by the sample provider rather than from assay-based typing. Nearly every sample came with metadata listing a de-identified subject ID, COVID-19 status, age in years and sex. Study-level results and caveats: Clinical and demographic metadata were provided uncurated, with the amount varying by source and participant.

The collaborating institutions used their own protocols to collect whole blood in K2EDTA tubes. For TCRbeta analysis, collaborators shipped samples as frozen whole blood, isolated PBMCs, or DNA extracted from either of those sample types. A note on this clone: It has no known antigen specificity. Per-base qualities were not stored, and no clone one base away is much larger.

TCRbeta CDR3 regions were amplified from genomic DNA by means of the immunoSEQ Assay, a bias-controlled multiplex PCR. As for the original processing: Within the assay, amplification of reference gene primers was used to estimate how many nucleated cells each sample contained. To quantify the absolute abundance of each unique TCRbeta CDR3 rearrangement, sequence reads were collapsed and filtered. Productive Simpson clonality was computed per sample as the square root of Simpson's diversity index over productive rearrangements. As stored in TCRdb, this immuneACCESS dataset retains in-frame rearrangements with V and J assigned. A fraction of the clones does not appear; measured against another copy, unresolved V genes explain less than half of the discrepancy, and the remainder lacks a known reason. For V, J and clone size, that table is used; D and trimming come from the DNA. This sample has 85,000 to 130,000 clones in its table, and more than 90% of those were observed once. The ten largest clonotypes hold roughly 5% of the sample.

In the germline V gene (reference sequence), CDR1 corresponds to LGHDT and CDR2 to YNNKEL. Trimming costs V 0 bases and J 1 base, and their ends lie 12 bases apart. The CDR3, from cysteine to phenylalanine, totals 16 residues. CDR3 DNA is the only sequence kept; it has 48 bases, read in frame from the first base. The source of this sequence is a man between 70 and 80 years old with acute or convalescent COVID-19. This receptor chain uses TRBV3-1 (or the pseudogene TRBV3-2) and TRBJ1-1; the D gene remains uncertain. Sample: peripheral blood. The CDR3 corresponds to CASSQEIRRWNTEAFF. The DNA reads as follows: TGTGCCAGCAGCCAAGAAATTCGCAGGTGGAACACTGAAGCTTTCTTT.